These 7 T cell receptor beta chains were all obtained from the same sample, sequenced in a study of OX40 agonist ivuxolimab in advanced cancers. TCRdb's copy holds only in-frame clones and misses some; the assay was immunoSEQ multiplex PCR. The sample lists fewer than 60,000 clones, roughly 82% occurring once. Source: CD4+ or CD8+ T cells sorted from blood, taken in a trial of the OX40 agonist ivuxolimab. The receptors were gathered from an adult with an advanced solid tumor such as melanoma, head and neck, liver or kidney cancer.

The J gene is TRBJ2-3, the V gene TRBV28; 12 nucleotides match TRBD1. The CDR3 spans 14 residues. V lost 6 bases and J lost 7; bases outside the gene matches: 5. CDR1 is MDHEN, CDR2 SYDVKM, per germline. CDR3 region: CASRGQGAPYTQYF. The CDR3 coding sequence is TGTGCCAGCAGGGGACAGGGGGCGCCTTATACGCAGTATTTT.

The J gene is TRBJ1-3, the V gene TRBV30; perhaps TRBD1 as D (6 bases). Per the germline V gene, CDR1 is GTSNPN and CDR2 is SVGIG (reference sequence). Between the trimmed V and J ends, which lost 4 bases and 0 bases, there was a span of 13 bases. The CDR3 loop spans 15 amino acids. The CDR3 bases are TGTGCCTGGACCCGTGACAGGTCCTCTGGAAACACCATATATTTT. It yields the protein CAWTRDRSSGNTIYF.

V gene TRBV7-2 combines with J gene TRBJ2-1; D is perhaps TRBD2 (6 bases). The germline gives CDR1 SGHTA, CDR2 FQGNSA. The CDR3 is made up of 15 amino acids. Trimming cost V 1 base and J 3 bases, with 10 bases left between them. CDR3 sequence (DNA): TGTGCCAGCAGCTTAGGGCTAGCGAACTACAATGAGCAGTTCTTC. Its translation: CASSLGLANYNEQFF.

The chain combines TRBV6-5 with TRBJ1-2, with 7 bases that match TRBD1. From germline, CDR1 is MNHEY and CDR2 SVGAGI. J was trimmed by 8 bases and V by 6 bases; bases with no gene match: 6. The CDR3 consists of 12 residues. CDR3 DNA sequence: TGTGCCAGCAGCCGCGACAGGGTCGGCTACACCTTC. Translated: CASSRDRVGYTF.

The chain employs TRBV7-2 and TRBJ2-1; TRBD2 agrees at 14 bases. The CDR3 has 13 amino acids. J lost 13 bases, V lost 4 bases, and 3 bases had no gene match. Germline values: CDR1 SGHTA, CDR2 FQGNSA. For the CDR3, the DNA is TGTGCCAGCAGCTCGACTAGCGGGAGGGCACAGTTCTTC. Protein: CASSSTSGRAQFF. Variable domain in full (rest from reference TRBV7-2 and TRBJ2-1): GAGVSQSPSNKVTEKGKDVELRCDPISGHTALYWYRQSLGQGLEFLIYFQGNSAPDKSGLPSDRFSAERTGGSVSTLTIQRTQQEDSAVYLCASSSTSGRAQFFGPGTRLTVL.

This chain uses TRBV7-8 with TRBJ2-5; 9 bases fit TRBD2. This CDR3 comprises 19 residues. V dropped 1 base and J dropped 3; count of bases not matched to a gene: 15. Per the germline V gene, CDR1 is SGHVS and CDR2 is FQNEAQ. The CDR3: CASSLERGGGVGREETQYF. CDR3 nucleotide sequence: TGTGCCAGCAGCTTAGAGAGAGGCGGGGGGGTAGGTAGGGAAGAGACCCAGTACTTC. The full variable domain, its missing parts supplied by reference TRBV7-8 and TRBJ2-5, is GAGVSQSPRYKVAKRGQDVALRCDPISGHVSLFWYQQALGQGPEFLTYFQNEAQLDKSGLPSDRFFAERPEGSVSTLKIQRTQQEDSAVYLCASSLERGGGVGREETQYFGPGTRLLVL.

The chain joins TRBV5-6 to TRBJ2-3; 11 bases agree with TRBD2. The V gene's germline CDR1 is SGHDT and CDR2 YYEEEE. Unmatched junction bases numbered 8, after V lost 3 bases and J lost 5 bases. This CDR3 region has 16 residues. The CDR3 bases are TGTGCCAGCAGCTGGAATAGCGGGGGGGCCCAAGATACGCAGTATTTT. Translated: CASSWNSGGAQDTQYF.